One and the same sample provided the 14 T cell receptor beta chains below, sequenced in a study of blood T cell repertoires in COVID-19. The repertoire was sequenced with immunoSEQ multiplex PCR; TCRdb's copy has only in-frame clones and lacks some. The sample lists fewer than 350,000 clones; roughly nine tenths were seen once. Material for sequencing was peripheral blood. These receptors all stem from a woman aged 55-75 years with COVID-19, enrolled during active disease.

The V gene is TRBV11-2, the J gene TRBJ2-7; D unresolved. Germline V CDR1 and CDR2: SGHAT, FQNNGV. The CDR3 runs to 11 residues. V dropped 8 bases and J dropped 4 bases, with 9 bases sitting between them. The CDR3 nucleotides are TGTGCCAGCGGTAGATATTACGAGCAGTACTTC. Its translation: CASGRYYEQYF.

The V and J genes are TRBV3-1 (or the pseudogene TRBV3-2) and TRBJ2-7; TRBD2 aligns across 13 bases. In germline, CDR1 is LGHDT, CDR2 YNNKEL (reference sequence). This CDR3 is 15 amino acids long. J gave up 11 bases and V 5 bases, and 12 bases lay outside the gene matches. The CDR3 nucleotides read TGTGCCAGCAGCGCGGGGACTAGCGGGGTCAGCCGGAAGTACTTC. Translated, it gives CASSAGTSGVSRKYF.

This chain links TRBV6-6 with TRBJ2-7; 7 bases fit TRBD2. Looked up from germline, CDR1 is MNHNY and CDR2 is SVGAGI (reference sequence). After removal of 9 bases from V and 2 bases from J, the junction contained 13 bases not matched to a gene. The CDR3 runs 15 residues. CDR3 amino acids: CASREEAGPTYEQYF. CDR3 DNA: TGTGCCAGTAGAGAAGAAGCGGGGCCTACCTACGAGCAGTACTTC.

About this clone: Other DNA sequences within the sample encode an identical CDR3. This chain uses TRBV7-9 with TRBJ1-6, with D perhaps TRBD1 (5 bases). The CDR3 is 15 residues long. Trimming removed 5 bases from V and 8 bases from J, with 16 bases in between. Germline assignment: CDR1 SEHNR and CDR2 FQNEAQ (reference sequence). The CDR3 DNA follows: TGTGCCAGCAGCCCCACTCAGGGACTCGATTCACCCCTCCACTTT. Amino acid sequence: CASSPTQGLDSPLHF.

The V call is TRBV18, the J call TRBJ2-5; tentatively, D is TRBD2 (6 bases). Germline CDR1 and CDR2: KGHSH and LQKENI. V was clipped by 3 bases and J by 7 bases, with 12 bases between them. CDR3 size: 13 residues. The chain's CDR3 is CASSPEWRGTQYF. The CDR3 bases are TGTGCCAGCTCACCCGAGTGGAGGGGGACCCAGTACTTC.

V is TRBV3-1 (or the pseudogene TRBV3-2) and J is TRBJ1-6; D may be TRBD1 (6 bases). Germline CDR1 LGHDT, CDR2 YNNKEL (reference sequence). Between the trimmed V and J ends, which lost 6 bases and 5 bases, there was a span of 8 bases. The CDR3 has 13 amino acids. CDR3 protein: CASSRTDNSPLHF. The CDR3 DNA reads TGTGCCAGCAGTCGGACAGATAATTCACCCCTCCACTTT.

The chain couples TRBV5-4 to TRBJ1-4; perhaps TRBD1 as D (5 bases). Trimming shortened V by 9 bases and J by 0 bases, and 12 bases separated the two germline ends. The CDR3 is made up of 14 amino acids. Germline V gene sequence: CDR1 SGHNT, CDR2 YYREEE (reference sequence). The CDR3 sequence is CATRRGATNEKLFF. For the CDR3, the DNA is TGTGCCACCCGGCGGGGCGCAACTAATGAAAAACTGTTTTTT. Variable domain in full (rest from reference TRBV5-4 and TRBJ1-4): ETGVTQSPTHLIKTRGQQVTLRCSSQSGHNTVSWYQQALGQGPQFIFQYYREEENGRGNFPPRFSGLQFPNYSSELNVNALELDDSALYLCATRRGATNEKLFFGSGTQLSVL.

This clone appeared a few times. The rearrangement uses TRBV15 and TRBJ1-1; D remains ambiguous. V lost 2 bases and J 1 base, leaving 8 bases between the germline ends. Germline V gives CDR1 LNHNV, CDR2 YYDKDF (reference sequence). This CDR3 comprises 14 residues. CDR3 bases: TGTGCCACCAGCAGACCCCTGGCGAACACTGAAGCTTTCTTT. Protein sequence: CATSRPLANTEAFF.

The chain is built from TRBV2 and TRBJ1-5; TRBD1 agrees at 10 bases. Germline CDR1 reads SNHLY; CDR2 reads FYNNEI. After removal of 5 bases from V and 6 bases from J, the junction contained 7 bases not matched to a gene. The CDR3 runs 15 residues. CDR3 sequence reads: CASSHRQGASQPQHF. As DNA, the CDR3 is TGTGCCAGCAGTCACAGACAGGGGGCTTCTCAGCCCCAGCATTTT.

V usage is TRBV19 and J usage is TRBJ1-6; the D gene is possibly TRBD1 (6 bases). Germline CDR1 and CDR2: LNHDA and SQIVND (reference sequence). Deletions cut 6 bases from V and 7 bases from J, with 13 bases between. The length of the CDR3 is 14 residues. The CDR3 loop is CASSIQGTNSPLHF. The CDR3 coding sequence is TGTGCCAGTAGCATACAGGGTACGAATTCACCCCTCCACTTT.

This chain joins TRBV4-2 and TRBJ1-6; no clear D gene. In germline, CDR1 is LGHNA, CDR2 YNFKEQ. The CDR3 consists of 14 residues. The germline V and J ends were trimmed by 3 bases and 9 bases, with 12 bases remaining between them. CDR3 coding DNA: TGTGCCAGCAGCCACCCCCAGTCCAGTTCACCCCTCCACTTT. Amino acid sequence: CASSHPQSSSPLHF.

The rearrangement joins TRBV6-2 or TRBV6-3 to TRBJ2-7; tentatively, D is TRBD1 (7 bases). Between the trimmed V and J ends, which lost 0 bases and 7 bases, there was a span of 16 bases. Germline V gene sequence: CDR1 MNHEY, CDR2 SVGEGT. The CDR3 runs 15 residues. The CDR3 spells CASSYSSDRAGEQYF. CDR3 coding DNA: TGTGCCAGCAGTTACTCGTCCGACAGGGCGGGAGAGCAGTACTTC.

This clone was seen only once. The chain couples TRBV2 to TRBJ2-1; 11 nucleotides line up with TRBD1. The CDR3 extends over 14 amino acids. Germline V gene sequence: CDR1 SNHLY, CDR2 FYNNEI. The trim removed 8 bases at V and 3 bases at J, leaving 3 bases unmatched. This CDR3 reads CASEGQGVYNEQFF. The CDR3 region has the DNA TGTGCCAGCGAGGGACAGGGGGTCTACAATGAGCAGTTCTTC.

The V gene is TRBV5-6, the J gene TRBJ2-2; TRBD1 is a possible D gene (6 bases). The CDR3 sequence is 15 residues long. The V gene's germline CDR1 is SGHDT and CDR2 YYEEEE. Between the trimmed V and J ends, which lost 0 bases and 1 base, there was a span of 7 bases. This chain's CDR3 is CASSLVQGNTGELFF. The CDR3 DNA follows: TGTGCCAGCAGCTTGGTACAGGGGAACACCGGGGAGCTGTTTTTT.